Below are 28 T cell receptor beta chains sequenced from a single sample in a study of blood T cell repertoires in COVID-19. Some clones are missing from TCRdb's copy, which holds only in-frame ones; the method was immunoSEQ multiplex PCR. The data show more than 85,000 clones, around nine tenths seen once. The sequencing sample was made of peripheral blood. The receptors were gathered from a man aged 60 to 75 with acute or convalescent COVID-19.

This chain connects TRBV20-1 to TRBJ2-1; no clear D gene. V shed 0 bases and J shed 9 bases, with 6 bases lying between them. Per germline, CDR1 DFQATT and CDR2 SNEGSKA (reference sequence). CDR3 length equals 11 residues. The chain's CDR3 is CSARERREQFF. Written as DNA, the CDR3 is TGCAGTGCTAGAGAGCGGCGTGAGCAGTTCTTC.

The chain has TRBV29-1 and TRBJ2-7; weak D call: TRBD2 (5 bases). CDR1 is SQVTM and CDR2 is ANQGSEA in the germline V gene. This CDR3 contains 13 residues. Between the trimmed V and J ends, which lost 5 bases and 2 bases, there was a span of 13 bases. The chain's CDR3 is CSVLAQPTYEQYF. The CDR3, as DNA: TGCAGCGTTTTAGCGCAACCAACCTACGAGCAGTACTTC.

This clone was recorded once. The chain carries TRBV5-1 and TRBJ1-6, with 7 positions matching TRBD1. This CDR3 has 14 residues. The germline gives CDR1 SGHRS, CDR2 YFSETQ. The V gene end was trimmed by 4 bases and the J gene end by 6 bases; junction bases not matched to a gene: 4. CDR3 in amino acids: CASSVGQINSPLHF. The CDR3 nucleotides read TGCGCCAGCAGCGTGGGACAGATTAATTCACCCCTCCACTTT.

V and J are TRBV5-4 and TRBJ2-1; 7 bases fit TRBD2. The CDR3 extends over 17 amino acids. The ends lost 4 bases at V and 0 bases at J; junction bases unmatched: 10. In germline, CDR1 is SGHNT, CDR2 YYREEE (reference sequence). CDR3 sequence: CASSPPTSHSSYNEQFF. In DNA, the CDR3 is TGTGCCAGCAGCCCCCCGACTAGCCATAGCTCCTACAATGAGCAGTTCTTC. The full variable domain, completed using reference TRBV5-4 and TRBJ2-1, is ETGVTQSPTHLIKTRGQQVTLRCSSQSGHNTVSWYQQALGQGPQFIFQYYREEENGRGNFPPRFSGLQFPNYSSELNVNALELDDSALYLCASSPPTSHSSYNEQFFGPGTRLTVL.

This chain's CDR3 is CASSPQGQGSNTEAFF. DNA for the CDR3: TGCGCCAGCAGCCCCCAGGGACAGGGGTCGAACACTGAAGCTTTCTTT. This chain connects TRBV5-1 to TRBJ1-1; 10 nucleotides align to TRBD1. The CDR3 totals 16 residues. Per the germline V gene, CDR1 is SGHRS and CDR2 is YFSETQ. The J segment lost 1 base and the V segment lost 4 bases, leaving 7 bases of the junction unmatched.

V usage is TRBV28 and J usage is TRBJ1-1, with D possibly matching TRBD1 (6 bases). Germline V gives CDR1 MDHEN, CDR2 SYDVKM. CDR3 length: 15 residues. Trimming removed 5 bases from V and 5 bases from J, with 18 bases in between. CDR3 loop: CASSPNVGGKTEAFF. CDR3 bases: TGTGCCAGCAGTCCAAATGTAGGGGGTAAGACTGAAGCTTTCTTT.

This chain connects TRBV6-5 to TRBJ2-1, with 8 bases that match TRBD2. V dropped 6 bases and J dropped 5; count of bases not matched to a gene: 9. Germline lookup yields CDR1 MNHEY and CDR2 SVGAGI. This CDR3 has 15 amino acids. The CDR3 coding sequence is TGTGCCAGCAGGCCGGTAGCGGGAACAAACAATGAGCAGTTCTTC. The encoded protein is CASRPVAGTNNEQFF.

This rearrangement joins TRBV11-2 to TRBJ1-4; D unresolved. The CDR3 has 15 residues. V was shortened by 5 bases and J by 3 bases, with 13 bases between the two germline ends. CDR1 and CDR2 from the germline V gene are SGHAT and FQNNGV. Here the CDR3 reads CASSAERGSNEKLFF. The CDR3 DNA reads TGTGCCAGCAGCGCCGAACGCGGTTCTAATGAAAAACTGTTTTTT.

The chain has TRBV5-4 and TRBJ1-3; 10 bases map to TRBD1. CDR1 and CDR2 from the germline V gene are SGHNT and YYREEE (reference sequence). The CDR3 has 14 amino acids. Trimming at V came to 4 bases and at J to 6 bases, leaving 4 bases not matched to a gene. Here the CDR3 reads CASSKGTGENTIYF. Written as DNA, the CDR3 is TGTGCCAGCAGCAAAGGGACAGGGGAAAACACCATATATTTT.

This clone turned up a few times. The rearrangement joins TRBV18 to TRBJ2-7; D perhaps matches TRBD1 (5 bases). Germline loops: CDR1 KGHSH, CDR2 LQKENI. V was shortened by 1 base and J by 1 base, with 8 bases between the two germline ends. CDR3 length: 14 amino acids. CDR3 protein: CASSPQGISYEQYF. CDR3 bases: TGTGCCAGCTCACCACAGGGGATTTCCTACGAGCAGTACTTC. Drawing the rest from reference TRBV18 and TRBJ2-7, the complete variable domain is NAGVMQNPRHLVRRRGQEARLRCSPMKGHSHVYWYRQLPEEGLKFMVYLQKENIIDESGMPKERFSAEFPKEGPSILRIQQVVRGDSAAYFCASSPQGISYEQYFGPGTRLTVT.

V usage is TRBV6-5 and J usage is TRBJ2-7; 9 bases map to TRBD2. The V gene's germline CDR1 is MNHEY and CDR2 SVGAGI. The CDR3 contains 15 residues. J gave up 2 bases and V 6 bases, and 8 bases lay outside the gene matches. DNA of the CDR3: TGTGCCAGCAGCCGCGGACTAGCGATTACCTACGAGCAGTACTTC. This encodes CASSRGLAITYEQYF.

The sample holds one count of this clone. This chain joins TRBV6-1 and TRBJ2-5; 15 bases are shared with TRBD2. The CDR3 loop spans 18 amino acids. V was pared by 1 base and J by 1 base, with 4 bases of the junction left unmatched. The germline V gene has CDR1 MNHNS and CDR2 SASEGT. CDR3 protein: CASSEGTSGRGPQETQYF. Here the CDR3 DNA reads TGTGCCAGCAGTGAAGGGACTAGCGGGAGGGGGCCCCAAGAGACCCAGTACTTC.

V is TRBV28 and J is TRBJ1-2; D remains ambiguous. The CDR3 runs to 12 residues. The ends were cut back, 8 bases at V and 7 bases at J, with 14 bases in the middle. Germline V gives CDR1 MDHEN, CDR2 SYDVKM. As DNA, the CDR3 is TGTGCCAGCCTGGGAGGGTCACCTGGCTACACCTTC. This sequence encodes CASLGGSPGYTF.

DNA for the CDR3: TGTGCCAGCAGAGCGACAGGGATATACGAGCAGTACTTC. Its protein product is CASRATGIYEQYF. The chain has TRBV28 and TRBJ2-7, with TRBD1 matching over 7 bases. This CDR3 spans 13 amino acids. Germline V gene sequence: CDR1 MDHEN, CDR2 SYDVKM. After removal of 6 bases from V and 4 bases from J, the junction contained 6 bases not matched to a gene.

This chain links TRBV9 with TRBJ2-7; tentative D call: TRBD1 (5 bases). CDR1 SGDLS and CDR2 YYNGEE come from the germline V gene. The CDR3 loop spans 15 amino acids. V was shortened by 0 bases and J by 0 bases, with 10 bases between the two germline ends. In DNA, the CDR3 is TGTGCCAGCAGCGTAGCACAGGCCAGCTCCTACGAGCAGTACTTC. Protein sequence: CASSVAQASSYEQYF.

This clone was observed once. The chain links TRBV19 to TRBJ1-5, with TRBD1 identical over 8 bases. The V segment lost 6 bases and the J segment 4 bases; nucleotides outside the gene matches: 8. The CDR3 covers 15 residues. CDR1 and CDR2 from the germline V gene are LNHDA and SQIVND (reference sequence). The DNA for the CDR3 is TGTGCCAGTAGCACTGACAGGGGACAGAATCAGCCCCAGCATTTT. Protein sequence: CASSTDRGQNQPQHF.

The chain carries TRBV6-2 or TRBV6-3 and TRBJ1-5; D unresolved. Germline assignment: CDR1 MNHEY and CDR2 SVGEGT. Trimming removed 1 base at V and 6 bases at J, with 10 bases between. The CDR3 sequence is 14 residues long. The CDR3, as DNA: TGTGCCAGCAGTTACTGGGCAGTAGGTCAGCCCCAGCATTTT. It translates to CASSYWAVGQPQHF.

This CDR3 is CSVRTGVGGYTF. The CDR3 DNA reads as TGCAGCGTTCGGACAGGGGTTGGCGGCTACACCTTC. The chain is built from TRBV29-1 and TRBJ1-2, with 9 bases fitting TRBD1. V gave up 5 bases and J gave up 8 bases; unmatched junction bases: 6. This CDR3 is 12 amino acids long. CDR1 and CDR2 (germline): SQVTM, ANQGSEA.

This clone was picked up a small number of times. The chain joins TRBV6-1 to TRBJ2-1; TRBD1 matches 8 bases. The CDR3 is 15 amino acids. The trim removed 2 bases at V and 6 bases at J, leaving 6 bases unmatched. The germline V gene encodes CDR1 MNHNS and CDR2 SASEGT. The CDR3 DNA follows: TGTGCCAGCAGTGAATATGGGACAGGTCTCAATGAGCAGTTCTTC. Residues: CASSEYGTGLNEQFF.

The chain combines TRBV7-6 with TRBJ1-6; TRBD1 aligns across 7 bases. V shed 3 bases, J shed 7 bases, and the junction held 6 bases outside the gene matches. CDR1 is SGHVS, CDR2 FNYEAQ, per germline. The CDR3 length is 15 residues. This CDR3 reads CASSLRTGGNSPLHF. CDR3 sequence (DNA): TGTGCCAGCAGCTTGCGGACAGGCGGCAATTCACCCCTCCACTTT. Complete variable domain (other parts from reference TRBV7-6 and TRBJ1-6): GAGVSQSPRYKVTKRGQDVALRCDPISGHVSLYWYRQALGQGPEFLTYFNYEAQQDKSGLPNDRFSAERPEGSISTLTIQRTEQRDSAMYRCASSLRTGGNSPLHFGNGTRLTVT.

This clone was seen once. As DNA, the CDR3 is TGTGCCAGCAGCTTAGGGGCCTCCTACGAGCAGTACTTC. Protein product: CASSLGASYEQYF. The chain links TRBV11-3 to TRBJ2-7; no clear D gene. In germline, CDR1 is SGHNT, CDR2 YENEEA. V dropped 1 base and J dropped 0 bases, with 4 bases sitting between them. This CDR3 region has 13 residues.

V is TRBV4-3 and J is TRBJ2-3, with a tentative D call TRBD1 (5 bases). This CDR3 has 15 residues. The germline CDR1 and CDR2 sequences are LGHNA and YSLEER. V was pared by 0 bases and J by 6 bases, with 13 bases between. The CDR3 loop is CASSQDRQGSDTQYF. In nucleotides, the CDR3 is TGCGCCAGCAGCCAAGATAGGCAGGGAAGTGATACGCAGTATTTT.

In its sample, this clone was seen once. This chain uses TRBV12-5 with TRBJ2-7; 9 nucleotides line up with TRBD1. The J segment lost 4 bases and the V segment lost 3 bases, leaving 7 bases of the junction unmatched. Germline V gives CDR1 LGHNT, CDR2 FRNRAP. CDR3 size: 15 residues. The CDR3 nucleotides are TGTGCTAGTGGTTTTGCGGGACAGGGATATTACGAGCAGTACTTC. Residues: CASGFAGQGYYEQYF. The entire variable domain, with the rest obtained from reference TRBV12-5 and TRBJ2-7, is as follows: DARVTQTPRHKVTEMGQEVTMRCQPILGHNTVFWYRQTMMQGLELLAYFRNRAPLDDSGMPKDRFSAEMPDATLATLKIQPSEPRDSAVYFCASGFAGQGYYEQYFGPGTRLTVT.

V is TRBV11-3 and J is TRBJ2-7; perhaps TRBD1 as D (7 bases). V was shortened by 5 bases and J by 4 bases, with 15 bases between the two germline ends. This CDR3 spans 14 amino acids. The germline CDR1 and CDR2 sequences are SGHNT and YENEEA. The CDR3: CASSTQGDWYEQYF. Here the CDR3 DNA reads TGTGCCAGCAGCACCCAGGGGGACTGGTACGAGCAGTACTTC.

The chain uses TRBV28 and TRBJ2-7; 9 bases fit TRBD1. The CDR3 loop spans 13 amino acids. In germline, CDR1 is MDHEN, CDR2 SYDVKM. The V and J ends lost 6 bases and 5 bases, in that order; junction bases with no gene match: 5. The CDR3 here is CASRGTGRHEQYF. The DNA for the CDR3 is TGTGCCAGCAGGGGGACAGGGCGTCACGAGCAGTACTTC.

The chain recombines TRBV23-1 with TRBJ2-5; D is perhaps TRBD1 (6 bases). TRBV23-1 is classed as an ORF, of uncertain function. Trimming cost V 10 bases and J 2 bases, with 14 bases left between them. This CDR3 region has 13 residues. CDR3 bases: TGCGCCAACAAAGTACAGGGTCAAGAGACCCAGTACTTC. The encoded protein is CANKVQGQETQYF.

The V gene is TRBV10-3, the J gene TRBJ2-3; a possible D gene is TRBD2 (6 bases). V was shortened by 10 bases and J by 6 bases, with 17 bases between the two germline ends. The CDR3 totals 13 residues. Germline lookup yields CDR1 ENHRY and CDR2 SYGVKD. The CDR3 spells CATSRLVADTQYF. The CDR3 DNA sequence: TGTGCCACGTCCCGACTAGTCGCGGATACGCAGTATTTT.

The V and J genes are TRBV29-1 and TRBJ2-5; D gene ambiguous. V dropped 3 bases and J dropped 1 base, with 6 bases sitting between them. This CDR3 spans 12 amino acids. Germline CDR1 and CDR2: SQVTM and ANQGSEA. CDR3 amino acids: CSVDPSQETQYF. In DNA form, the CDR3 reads TGCAGCGTTGACCCTAGCCAAGAGACCCAGTACTTC.